This TCR beta chain was captured by sequencing in a study of cytomegalovirus exposure and HLA in healthy donors. Looking at the study overall: Unique TCRs from HLA-typed donors, approximately 80 million of them, were held in an early data release.

Of note for this clone: Its target is not known.

This CDR3 comprises 14 residues. The V segment lost 1 base and the J segment 6 bases; nucleotides outside the gene matches: 3. Germline V gives CDR1 SGHDT, CDR2 YYEEEE. This PCR relied on a set of 60 Vbeta primers and 13 Jbeta primers. Per the original data handling: A follow-up analysis tallied tens of millions of unique TCR beta chains, 9 million to 11 million shared. Generated by immunoSEQ multiplex PCR, the TCRdb table keeps only in-frame clones and is missing some. D and trimming were read from the DNA, whereas the V and J calls and clone size are those reported in that table. This sample carries some 130,000 clones, with 1.5% to 2% going to the ten biggest clones. Broader study findings: Of the V segments, some could not be distinguished, including TRBV6-2 and TRBV6-3, and were excluded. In all likelihood, a cluster of highly shared sequence variants was a sequencing artifact.

The chain is built from TRBV5-6 and TRBJ1-4; the match to TRBD1 covers 7 bases. Sequenced material: PBMCs. This sequence originates from a woman between 35 and 50 years old in good health and CMV-seropositive. Here the CDR3 reads CASSLTGEYEKLFF. Written as DNA, the CDR3 is TGTGCCAGCAGCTTGACAGGGGAATATGAAAAACTGTTTTTT.